This T cell receptor beta chain derives from a study of blood T cells in healthy people across ages. A J-beta primer mix and a sample-barcoded 5' primer were used in a second PCR of roughly 6 to 12 cycles. Each CDR3 protein gets one entry after TCRdb re-called the 5' RACE reads with MiXCR. The sample consists of 730,000 or so distinct CDR3 sequences, about 42% of them appearing once. The clonotype was recovered from a woman aged 55-70 years in good health. Sequencing was done on a sample of blood.

CDR3 sequence: CASSSRGRGTEAFF. The DNA of the CDR3 is TGTGCCAGCAGCTCCAGGGGTAGAGGGACTGAAGCTTTCTTT. The rearrangement joins TRBV7-9 to TRBJ1-1, with a tentative D call TRBD1 (6 bases). The germline V and J ends were trimmed by 4 bases and 5 bases, with 14 bases remaining between them. The CDR3 spans 14 residues. Germline CDR1 SEHNR, CDR2 FQNEAQ (reference sequence).